This is a list of T cell receptor beta chains from one sample in a study of somatic mutations in cytotoxic T cells in rheumatoid arthritis. Here immunoSEQ multiplex PCR was the method, and the copy in TCRdb shows in-frame clones only, minus some. The table lists 15,000 to 20,000 clones, 75% to 85% of them singletons. Source material: CD8+ T cells sorted from blood. These receptors were obtained from an adult with rheumatoid arthritis. Each CDR3 is given with its conserved first and last residue. A D gene is named only where the DNA matches it firmly. The size of a clone is reported for some rows only, either as once, few or many, or as a class for expanded clones.

size,V,D,J,DNA,CDR3
NA,TRBV14,NA,TRBJ2-1,TGTGCCAGCAGCCAAGAGCGGGGATGGGAGTACAATGAGCAGTTCTTC,CASSQERGWEYNEQFF
once,TRBV4-3,NA,TRBJ2-1,TGCGCCAGCAGCCAAGATCTTTGGGGGGGCGCCGAGCAGTTCTTC,CASSQDLWGGAEQFF
NA,TRBV5-1,NA,TRBJ2-1,TGCGCCAGCAGCCACCGGGATGAGCAGTTCTTC,CASSHRDEQFF
NA,TRBV2,TRBD2,TRBJ2-1,TGTGCCAGCAGTGTGACTAGCGGGATTTATGAGCAGTTCTTC,CASSVTSGIYEQFF
NA,TRBV13,TRBD1,TRBJ2-7,TGTGCCAGCGCGACAGGGACCTACGAGCAGTACTTC,CASATGTYEQYF
NA,TRBV6-5,NA,TRBJ2-7,TGTGCCAGCAGTTACGCCCCTCGGGGGGCGGGGGAGCAGTACTTC,CASSYAPRGAGEQYF
NA,TRBV7-9,NA,TRBJ1-1,TGTGCCAGCAGCTTACCTCCGGGGGGGGGCATGAACACTGAAGCTTTCTTT,CASSLPPGGGMNTEAFF
NA,TRBV9,NA,TRBJ2-6,TGTGCCAGCAGCGCCTCGGGGGTCCCTTCGCATGTCCTGACTTTC,CASSASGVPSHVLTF
NA,TRBV7-6,TRBD2,TRBJ2-1,TGTGCCAGCAGCTTAGGCTCACTAGCGGGAGGGCCGATTTCTTCCTCCTACAATGAGCAGTTCTTC,CASSLGSLAGGPISSSYNEQFF
NA,TRBV10-3,NA,TRBJ1-3,TGTGCCATCAGTGACGGGGCTTGGGGAAACACCATATATTTT,CAISDGAWGNTIYF
NA,TRBV2,NA,TRBJ2-1,TGTGCCAGCAGTGTTTACAGCTATGAGCAGTTCTTC,CASSVYSYEQFF
NA,TRBV28,TRBD1,TRBJ2-5,TGTGCCAGCAGCTCTCCGGACAGGGGGCCAGAGACCCAGTACTTC,CASSSPDRGPETQYF
NA,TRBV5-4,NA,TRBJ2-5,TGTGCCAGCTTATCCCGAGAGAGCCCACAAGAGACCCAGTACTTC,CASLSRESPQETQYF
NA,TRBV11-1,TRBD1,TRBJ2-7,TGTGCCAGCAGCTTAGCCCCGACAGGGAGAGAGCAGTACTTC,CASSLAPTGREQYF
few,TRBV25-1,NA,TRBJ2-7,TGTGCCAGCACGGGACACGCCGAGCAGTACTTC,CASTGHAEQYF
NA,TRBV29-1,TRBD2,TRBJ2-3,TGCAGCGTTGAAGCCGGGGGGGGGTTTGGCTCAGATACGCAGTATTTT,CSVEAGGGFGSDTQYF
NA,TRBV11-2,NA,TRBJ2-1,TGTGCCAGCAGCCCTCGTGGGGCCCTTGAGCAGTTCTTC,CASSPRGALEQFF
NA,TRBV5-5,TRBD1,TRBJ2-7,TGTGCCAGCAGCGACCGGGACAGGGCCTACGAGCAGTACTTC,CASSDRDRAYEQYF
few,TRBV7-6,NA,TRBJ2-1,TGTGCCAGCAGCCCGACTACCCTCAATGAGCAGTTCTTC,CASSPTTLNEQFF
few,TRBV10-3,NA,TRBJ1-1,TGTGCCCCGGGTGCGGCGGAGATGAACACTGAAGCTTTCTTT,CAPGAAEMNTEAFF
NA,TRBV9,NA,TRBJ2-3,TGTGCTAGCAGCCTAGGGGGGGGTAGCACAGATACGCAGTATTTT,CASSLGGGSTDTQYF
NA,TRBV4-2,NA,TRBJ1-2,TGTGCCAGCAGCCTCAACTCGGGGGCCGGCTATGGCTACACCTTC,CASSLNSGAGYGYTF
NA,TRBV10-2,NA,TRBJ2-7,TGCGCCAGCAGTGTGGACTACGAGCAGTACTTC,CASSVDYEQYF
NA,TRBV4-1,TRBD2,TRBJ2-7,TGCGCCAGCAGCCAAGATAAGCGGGAGTCGCTTGGGCTCCACGAGCAGTACTTC,CASSQDKRESLGLHEQYF
NA,TRBV7-3,NA,TRBJ2-3,TGTGCCAGCAGCGCTGAGGGGTTCACAGATACGCAGTATTTT,CASSAEGFTDTQYF
NA,TRBV7-8,NA,TRBJ2-7,TGTGCCAGCAGCTTAGTGAACGTGCAGTACTTC,CASSLVNVQYF
few,TRBV28,TRBD1,TRBJ2-1,TGTGCCAGCAGTTCCCGGGACAGTGTCAATGAGCAGTTCTTC,CASSSRDSVNEQFF
NA,TRBV27,NA,TRBJ2-3,TGTGCCTCTAGTGAGGGGTGGAAGCAAGGAGATACGCAGTATTTT,CASSEGWKQGDTQYF
NA,TRBV27,NA,TRBJ1-5,TGTGCCAGCAGCCCCTCCCTTTGGACGTATAGCAATCAGCCCCAGCATTTT,CASSPSLWTYSNQPQHF
NA,TRBV9,NA,TRBJ2-5,TGTGCCAGCAGCGGCCCCCGGGGGCCGGAGACCCAGTACTTC,CASSGPRGPETQYF
NA,TRBV5-5,NA,TRBJ1-1,TGTGCCAGCAGCCGGACAAGAGCGGCTCTGGGCACTGAAGCTTTCTTT,CASSRTRAALGTEAFF
NA,TRBV4-3,NA,TRBJ1-4,TGCGCCAGCAGCCAAGATGGGACAACAGGGGAAAAACTGTTTTTT,CASSQDGTTGEKLFF
few,TRBV7-9,NA,TRBJ1-2,TGTGCCAGCAGCTTAGACTATGGCTACACCTTC,CASSLDYGYTF
NA,TRBV7-2,NA,TRBJ1-4,TGTGCCAGCAGCTTAGCCCTAGGGAGCGGGGCAACTAATGAAAAACTGTTTTTT,CASSLALGSGATNEKLFF
NA,TRBV7-9,TRBD2,TRBJ2-2,TGTGCCAGCAGCTTTCCAATCGGACTAGCGGGACACACCGGGGAGCTGTTTTTT,CASSFPIGLAGHTGELFF
few,TRBV2,NA,TRBJ2-7,TGTGCCAGCATAATCAACCGCGACTACGAGCAGTACTTC,CASIINRDYEQYF
NA,TRBV27,NA,TRBJ2-3,TGTGCCAGCAGTTTAGGGGGAGTATGGCCAGATACGCAGTATTTT,CASSLGGVWPDTQYF
few,TRBV28,NA,TRBJ1-1,TGTGCCAGCCGCCTTCCGGGCCTCGGCACTGAAGCTTTCTTT,CASRLPGLGTEAFF
NA,TRBV7-9,TRBD2,TRBJ2-2,TGTGCCAGCAGCTTAGGCGGGAGGGCGGAAACCGGGGAGCTGTTTTTT,CASSLGGRAETGELFF
NA,TRBV7-2,NA,TRBJ2-1,TGTGCCAGCATCCCCCTGGACTTTAACAATGAGCAGTTCTTC,CASIPLDFNNEQFF
NA,TRBV2,NA,TRBJ1-5,TGTGCCAGCAGGGACCCAGCAGGAGATCAGCCCCAGCATTTT,CASRDPAGDQPQHF
NA,TRBV5-1,TRBD1,TRBJ1-2,TGCGCCAGCAGCTTGGCGGGACAGGGACGGGATGGCTACACCTTC,CASSLAGQGRDGYTF
NA,TRBV18,TRBD1,TRBJ2-7,TGTGCCAGCTCACCGGTGGACAGGGGTATGGAGCAGTACTTC,CASSPVDRGMEQYF
few,TRBV4-3,NA,TRBJ2-3,TGCGCCAGCAGCCAAGACCTCCTGAGGGCGGCGCTCACAGATACGCAGTATTTT,CASSQDLLRAALTDTQYF
NA,TRBV2,NA,TRBJ2-1,TGTGCCAGCAGTGAAGATTTAGCGAGCTACTCCTACAATGAGCAGTTCTTC,CASSEDLASYSYNEQFF
NA,TRBV5-1,TRBD2,TRBJ2-1,TGCGCCAGCAGCGGGGGACTAGCGGGATACAATGAGCAGTTCTTC,CASSGGLAGYNEQFF
NA,TRBV27,NA,TRBJ2-1,TGTGCCAGCAGCTCGCGTCCCGGGACACATAAGACCTACAATGAGCAGTTCTTC,CASSSRPGTHKTYNEQFF
NA,TRBV7-9,NA,TRBJ1-1,TGTGCCAGCATCCTGGGGTTGCGAGCTTTCTTT,CASILGLRAFF
once,TRBV4-1,TRBD2,TRBJ2-7,TGCGCCAGCAGCCCGGGGTCCGCGGGAGTCAATTCCTACGAGCAGTACTTC,CASSPGSAGVNSYEQYF
once,TRBV27,TRBD1,TRBJ2-5,TGTGCCGGGACAGCTGTCCAAGAGACCCAGTACTTC,CAGTAVQETQYF